The present TCR beta chain was sequenced within a study of spatial heterogeneity in lung cancer. MiXCR, applied by TCRdb to the 5' RACE reads, yields one record per CDR3 protein. The sample lists about 94,000 distinct CDR3 sequences, just under 20% occurring once. This clonotype showed up many times. The time point is: blood at routine non-recurrence follow-up after resection. The CDR3 is 17 residues long. The ends lost 0 bases at V and 0 bases at J; junction bases unmatched: 7. In germline, CDR1 is SGHRS, CDR2 YFSETQ. The receptor was derived from a male donor with early-stage non-small cell lung cancer. Sequencing was performed on PBMCs, taken at follow-up. V is TRBV5-1 and J is TRBJ1-1; 8 bases agree with TRBD1. The CDR3 DNA sequence: TGCGCCAGCAGCTTGGCGTCCCGGACAGGGTTGAACACTGAAGCTTTCTTT. The encoded protein is CASSLASRTGLNTEAFF.